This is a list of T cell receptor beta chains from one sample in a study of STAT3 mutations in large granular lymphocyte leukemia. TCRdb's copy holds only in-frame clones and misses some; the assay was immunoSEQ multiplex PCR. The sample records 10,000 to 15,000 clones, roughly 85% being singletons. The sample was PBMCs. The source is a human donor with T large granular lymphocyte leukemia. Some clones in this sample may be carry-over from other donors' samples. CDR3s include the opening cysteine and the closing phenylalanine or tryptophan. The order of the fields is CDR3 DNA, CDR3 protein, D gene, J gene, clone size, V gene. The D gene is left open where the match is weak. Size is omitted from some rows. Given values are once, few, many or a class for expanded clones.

cdr3_nt: TGTGCCAGCAGCAAACAGGTGACCTACGAGCAGTACTTC
cdr3_aa: CASSKQVTYEQYF
d_call: .
j_call: TRBJ2-7
clone_size: .
v_call: TRBV5-6

cdr3_nt: TGCGCCAGCAGCAACGGGGTTGGCAAAGAGACCCAGTACTTC
cdr3_aa: CASSNGVGKETQYF
d_call: .
j_call: TRBJ2-5
clone_size: .
v_call: TRBV5-1

cdr3_nt: TGTGCCAGCAGTGAAATGGGACTCCCCGGGAATGAGCAGTTCTTC
cdr3_aa: CASSEMGLPGNEQFF
d_call: .
j_call: TRBJ2-1
clone_size: .
v_call: TRBV2

cdr3_nt: TGTGCCAGCAGCTTAGGGATGACTAGCGGGGGGGTGGAGACCCAGTACTTC
cdr3_aa: CASSLGMTSGGVETQYF
d_call: TRBD2
j_call: TRBJ2-5
clone_size: .
v_call: TRBV11-2

cdr3_nt: TGTGCCAGCAGCCTACACGGGCCAGGGTTCTACGAGCAGTACTTC
cdr3_aa: CASSLHGPGFYEQYF
d_call: .
j_call: TRBJ2-7
clone_size: .
v_call: TRBV7-2

cdr3_nt: TGTGCCAGCAGTTACGGGACGGGGTATAGCACAGATACGCAGTATTTT
cdr3_aa: CASSYGTGYSTDTQYF
d_call: .
j_call: TRBJ2-3
clone_size: .
v_call: TRBV6-5

cdr3_nt: TGTGCCAGCAGTGTCACTGACACAGATACGCAGTATTTT
cdr3_aa: CASSVTDTDTQYF
d_call: .
j_call: TRBJ2-3
clone_size: .
v_call: TRBV2

cdr3_nt: TGCGCCAGCAAGCCAGGGCGGGCGGCAGATACGCAGTATTTT
cdr3_aa: CASKPGRAADTQYF
d_call: .
j_call: TRBJ2-3
clone_size: .
v_call: TRBV10-2

cdr3_nt: TGTGCCAGCTCACCACGGGACAGAGATAACTATGGCTACACCTTC
cdr3_aa: CASSPRDRDNYGYTF
d_call: TRBD1
j_call: TRBJ1-2
clone_size: once
v_call: TRBV18

cdr3_nt: TGCAGCGTTGAAGATCGCGGGGGCCGGGGCTACACCTTC
cdr3_aa: CSVEDRGGRGYTF
d_call: .
j_call: TRBJ1-2
clone_size: .
v_call: TRBV29-1

cdr3_nt: TGTGCCAGCAGCGTAGACAGGTGGAACACTGAAGCTTTCTTT
cdr3_aa: CASSVDRWNTEAFF
d_call: .
j_call: TRBJ1-1
clone_size: .
v_call: TRBV9

cdr3_nt: TGTGCCAGCAGCTTCGACAGCCCCACGGGGCCCCAGCATTTT
cdr3_aa: CASSFDSPTGPQHF
d_call: .
j_call: TRBJ1-5
clone_size: .
v_call: TRBV7-9

cdr3_nt: TGTGCCAGCAGTGCGCGACAGGCCCACGGGGAGCTGTTTTTT
cdr3_aa: CASSARQAHGELFF
d_call: .
j_call: TRBJ2-2
clone_size: .
v_call: TRBV2